The clone carrying this TCR beta chain has more than one count but fewer than ten. The data derive from a study of T-cell reconstitution after alpha-beta-depleted transplantation in children. A library of TCRbeta sequences, prepared with unique molecular identifiers, was generated. TCRdb itself ran the PCR reads through MiXCR, one entry per CDR3 protein. The sample shows 400,000 to 450,000 distinct CDR3 sequences, 43% of them seen only once. The germline V and J ends were trimmed by 4 bases and 1 base, with 11 bases remaining between them. This CDR3 region has 15 residues. Germline V CDR1 and CDR2: MGHRA, YSYEKL.

The V gene is TRBV4-1, the J gene TRBJ1-3; weak D call: TRBD1 (6 bases). The source is a girl aged 2 to 9 with aplastic anemia, due to receive a stem cell transplant. Sequencing was performed on PBMCs, taken before TCRalphabeta/CD19-depleted stem cell transplant. The CDR3 region is CASSLGTQSGNTIYF. The CDR3 bases are TGCGCCAGCAGCCTCGGGACACAGTCTGGAAACACCATATATTTT.